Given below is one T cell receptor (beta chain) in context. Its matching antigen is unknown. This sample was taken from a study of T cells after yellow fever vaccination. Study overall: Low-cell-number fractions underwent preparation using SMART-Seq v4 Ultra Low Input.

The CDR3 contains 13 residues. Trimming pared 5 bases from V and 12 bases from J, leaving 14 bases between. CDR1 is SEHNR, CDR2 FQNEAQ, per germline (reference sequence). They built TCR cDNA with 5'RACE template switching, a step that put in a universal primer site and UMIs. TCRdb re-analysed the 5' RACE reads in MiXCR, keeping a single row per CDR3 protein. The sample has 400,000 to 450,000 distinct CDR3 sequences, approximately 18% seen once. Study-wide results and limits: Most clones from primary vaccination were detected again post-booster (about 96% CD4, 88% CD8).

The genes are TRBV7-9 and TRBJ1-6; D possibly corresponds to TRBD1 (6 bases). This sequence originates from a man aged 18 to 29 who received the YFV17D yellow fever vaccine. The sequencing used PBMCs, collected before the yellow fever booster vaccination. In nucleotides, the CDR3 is TGTGCCAGCAGCATCGGAGGGGGTCAACCCCTCCACTTT. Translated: CASSIGGGQPLHF.